This is a list of T cell receptor beta chains from one sample in a study of blood T cell repertoires in COVID-19. The method was immunoSEQ multiplex PCR; TCRdb's version includes in-frame clones alone and lacks a portion of them. Of tens of thousands of clones detected, around 82% appear once; the ten largest clones hold 15% to 20%. The sample consisted of peripheral blood. Receptors were obtained from a man older than 75 with active COVID-19. Each CDR3 is given with its conserved first and last residue. The D gene is left open where the match is weak. Clone size is stated in some rows and not others, as once, few, many or a class when expanded.

CASSFEVNTEAFF,TGTGCCAGCAGTTTCGAGGTGAACACTGAAGCTTTCTTT,TRBJ1-1,.,.,TRBV27
CASSQSGGGRADGYTF,TGCGCCAGCAGCCAAAGCGGAGGGGGCAGGGCGGATGGCTACACCTTC,TRBJ1-2,TRBD1,.,TRBV4-3
CASSTYHPNTGELFF,TGTGCCAGCAGTACTTACCATCCGAACACCGGGGAGCTGTTTTTT,TRBJ2-2,.,once,TRBV28
CASGGLNTEAFF,TGTGCCTCGGGGGGCCTGAACACTGAAGCTTTCTTT,TRBJ1-1,.,.,TRBV7-9
CATSRGTFSGAKNIQYF,TGTGCCACCAGCAGAGGGACCTTTAGCGGAGCCAAAAACATTCAGTACTTC,TRBJ2-4,.,.,TRBV15
CASTISGQGDSPLHF,TGTGCCAGCACGATCAGCGGACAGGGTGATTCACCCCTCCACTTT,TRBJ1-6,TRBD1,once,TRBV7-2
CASSLSGGQGYHEQYF,TGTGCCAGCAGTTTAAGTGGGGGACAGGGGTACCACGAGCAGTACTTC,TRBJ2-7,TRBD1,few,TRBV27
CASSLGAAGWTDTQYF,TGCGCCAGCAGCTTGGGGGCCGCAGGTTGGACAGATACGCAGTATTTT,TRBJ2-3,.,once,TRBV5-1
CASSSPTTDRGRNIQYF,TGTGCCAGCAGTTCCCCTACCACCGACAGGGGGCGAAACATTCAGTACTTC,TRBJ2-4,TRBD1,.,TRBV6-2/TRBV6-3
CASSETRYEQYF,TGTGCCAGCAGTGAGACTCGGTACGAGCAGTACTTC,TRBJ2-7,.,.,TRBV6-1
CATSDSTGVGTEAFF,TGTGCCACCAGTGATTCGACAGGGGTGGGGACTGAAGCTTTCTTT,TRBJ1-1,TRBD1,.,TRBV24-1
CASSPDGQGSTDTQYF,TGTGCCAGCAGCCCCGACGGACAGGGGAGCACAGATACGCAGTATTTT,TRBJ2-3,TRBD1,.,TRBV7-3
CASSPRAGGNSPLHF,TGTGCCAGCTCACCTCGGGCAGGGGGTAATTCACCCCTCCACTTT,TRBJ1-6,TRBD1,.,TRBV18
CSVEGGLYSGNTIYF,TGCAGCGTTGAGGGGGGGCTATACTCTGGAAACACCATATATTTT,TRBJ1-3,.,.,TRBV29-1
CASSRQGARGYTF,TGTGCCAGCAGTCGGCAGGGGGCTCGGGGCTACACCTTC,TRBJ1-2,TRBD1,.,TRBV6-5
CASSAKEYTIYF,TGTGCCAGCAGTGCTAAGGAGTACACCATATATTTT,TRBJ1-3,.,.,TRBV2
CASSIASSGTRSYEQYF,TGTGCCAGTAGTATAGCTTCTAGCGGGACCCGCTCCTACGAGCAGTACTTC,TRBJ2-7,TRBD2,.,TRBV19
CASRSGQSNTGELFF,TGTGCCAGCAGATCGGGACAGTCGAACACCGGGGAGCTGTTTTTT,TRBJ2-2,TRBD1,.,TRBV28
CASKGDRTDTQYF,TGTGCCAGTAAGGGGGATAGGACAGATACGCAGTATTTT,TRBJ2-3,.,.,TRBV19
CASSQDLSGGPQDTQYF,TGTGCCAGCAGCCAAGATCTGTCGGGAGGGCCTCAAGATACGCAGTATTTT,TRBJ2-3,TRBD2,.,TRBV4-2
CASSVGLAGVLTGELFF,TGTGCCAGCAGCGTAGGCCTAGCGGGAGTATTGACCGGGGAGCTGTTTTTT,TRBJ2-2,TRBD2,.,TRBV9
CASSQLGQGNTEAFF,TGTGCCAGCAGCCAGTTGGGACAGGGGAACACTGAAGCTTTCTTT,TRBJ1-1,TRBD1,.,TRBV3-1/TRBV3-2
CAGTRTGVYTEAFF,TGTGCCGGCACACGGACAGGGGTGTATACTGAAGCTTTCTTT,TRBJ1-1,TRBD1,.,TRBV7-2
CASRGGQALKQPQHF,TGTGCCAGCAGGGGGGGACAGGCCCTCAAACAGCCCCAGCATTTT,TRBJ1-5,TRBD1,.,TRBV6-5
CATRHRSSYEQYF,TGTGCCACTCGTCACAGGAGCTCCTACGAGCAGTACTTC,TRBJ2-7,.,.,TRBV19
CASSLKIPGTSYGAKNIQYF,TGTGCCAGCAGTCTAAAAATCCCCGGGACTAGCTATGGGGCCAAAAACATTCAGTACTTC,TRBJ2-4,TRBD2,.,TRBV6-6
CASSRWTSGKSYEQYF,TGTGCCAGCAGTCGATGGACTAGCGGGAAATCCTACGAGCAGTACTTC,TRBJ2-7,TRBD2,few,TRBV11-2
CSVGATKNIQYF,TGCAGCGTTGGAGCGACCAAAAACATTCAGTACTTC,TRBJ2-4,.,.,TRBV29-1
CASSLAPRGDTQYF,TGTGCCAGCAGCTTAGCACCAAGGGGGGATACGCAGTATTTT,TRBJ2-3,.,.,TRBV7-9
CASSMDSPPYEQYF,TGTGCCAGCAGTATGGACAGTCCGCCCTACGAGCAGTACTTC,TRBJ2-7,.,.,TRBV6-2/TRBV6-3
CASSYLQGTYEQYF,TGTGCCAGCAGTTACCTGCAGGGAACCTACGAGCAGTACTTC,TRBJ2-7,.,.,TRBV6-2/TRBV6-3
CASSQDVQQGSYEQYF,TGCGCCAGCAGCCAAGATGTCCAACAGGGATCCTACGAGCAGTACTTC,TRBJ2-7,.,.,TRBV4-3
CAIRYSSGANVLTF,TGTGCCATCAGGTACAGTTCCGGGGCCAACGTCCTGACTTTC,TRBJ2-6,.,.,TRBV10-3
CASSFGINTEAFF,TGTGCCAGTAGTTTCGGGATTAACACTGAAGCTTTCTTT,TRBJ1-1,.,once,TRBV19
CASSLGGTEGTQYF,TGCGCCAGCAGCTTGGGAGGGACGGAGGGTACGCAGTATTTT,TRBJ2-3,.,.,TRBV5-1
CASSTRTGNTEAFF,TGTGCCAGCTCAACAAGGACAGGGAACACTGAAGCTTTCTTT,TRBJ1-1,TRBD1,.,TRBV18
CASSPPDRRGNTIYF,TGTGCCAGCAGCCCCCCAGACAGGAGAGGAAACACCATATATTTT,TRBJ1-3,.,.,TRBV7-8
CAISESSAWTGGSGYTF,TGTGCCATCAGTGAGTCGAGCGCGTGGACAGGGGGCTCTGGCTACACCTTC,TRBJ1-2,TRBD1,few,TRBV10-3
CASRSGALYEQYF,TGTGCCAGCAGAAGCGGGGCACTCTACGAGCAGTACTTC,TRBJ2-7,TRBD2,medium-sized,TRBV7-9
CASSVAVQQETQYF,TGTGCCAGCAGCGTAGCTGTTCAGCAAGAGACCCAGTACTTC,TRBJ2-5,.,.,TRBV9